This T cell receptor beta chain was captured by sequencing in a study of blood T cell repertoires in COVID-19. Study details: The cDNA or gDNA used as material had been derived from T cells, B-cell-depleted T cells, or PBMCs.

V shed 5 bases, J shed 6 bases, and the junction held 8 bases outside the gene matches. This CDR3 is 15 amino acids long. The germline V gene encodes CDR1 MDHEN and CDR2 SYDVKM. Seattle patients were enrolled during active infection and followed longitudinally. This clone came up a few times. Data came from immunoSEQ multiplex PCR; TCRdb stores just in-frame clones and leaves some out. The repertoire consists of about 200,000 clones, with around 86% occurring once and the leading ten covering approximately 8.4%. This TCR was recovered from an elderly woman with COVID-19, enrolled during active disease. Source material: peripheral blood. The rearrangement links TRBV28 to TRBJ1-2, with 11 bases lining up with TRBD1. CDR3 DNA: TGTGCCAGCAGTCCGGGGACAGGGGGGAACCATGGCTACACCTTC. Translation: CASSPGTGGNHGYTF.